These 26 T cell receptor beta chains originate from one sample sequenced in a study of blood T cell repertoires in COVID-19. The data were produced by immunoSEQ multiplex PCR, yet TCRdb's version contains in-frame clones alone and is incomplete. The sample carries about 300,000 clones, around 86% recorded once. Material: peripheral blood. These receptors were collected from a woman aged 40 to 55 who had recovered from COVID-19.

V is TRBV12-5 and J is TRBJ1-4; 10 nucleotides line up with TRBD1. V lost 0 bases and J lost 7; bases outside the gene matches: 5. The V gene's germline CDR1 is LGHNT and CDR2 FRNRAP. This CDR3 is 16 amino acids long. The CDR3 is CASGLVPGTGAEKLFF. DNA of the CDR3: TGTGCTAGTGGTTTGGTACCCGGGACAGGGGCTGAAAAACTGTTTTTT.

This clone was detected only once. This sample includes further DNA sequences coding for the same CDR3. The DNA of the CDR3 is TGTGCCAGCAGCGTACCACAGGGGGCTTCCGGAAACACCATATATTTT. It is translated as CASSVPQGASGNTIYF. The rearrangement links TRBV7-9 to TRBJ1-3, with 9 nucleotides matching TRBD1. Germline V gene sequence: CDR1 SEHNR, CDR2 FQNEAQ (reference sequence). The CDR3 covers 16 residues. Trimming cost V 5 bases and J 4 bases; bases outside gene matches: 9.

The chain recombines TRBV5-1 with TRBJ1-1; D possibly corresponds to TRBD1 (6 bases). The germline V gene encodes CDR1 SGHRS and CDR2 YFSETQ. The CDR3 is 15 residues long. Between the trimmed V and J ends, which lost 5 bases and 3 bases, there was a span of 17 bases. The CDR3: CASRGGPGHHTEAFF. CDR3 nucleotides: TGCGCCAGCAGGGGGGGGCCGGGACACCACACTGAAGCTTTCTTT.

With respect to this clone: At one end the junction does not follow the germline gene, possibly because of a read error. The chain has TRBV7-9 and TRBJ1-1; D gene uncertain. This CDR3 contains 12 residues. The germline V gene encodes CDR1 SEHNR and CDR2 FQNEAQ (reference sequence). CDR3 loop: CASSLGNSEAFF. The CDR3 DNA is TGTGCCAGCAGCTTAGGGAACAGTGAAGCTTTCTTT.

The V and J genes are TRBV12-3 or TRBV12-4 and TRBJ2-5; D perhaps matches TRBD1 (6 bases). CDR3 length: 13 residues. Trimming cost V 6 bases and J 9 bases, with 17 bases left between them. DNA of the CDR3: TGTGCCAGCAGACCCGGTGGGGGCTGGGCCCAGTACTTC. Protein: CASRPGGGWAQYF.

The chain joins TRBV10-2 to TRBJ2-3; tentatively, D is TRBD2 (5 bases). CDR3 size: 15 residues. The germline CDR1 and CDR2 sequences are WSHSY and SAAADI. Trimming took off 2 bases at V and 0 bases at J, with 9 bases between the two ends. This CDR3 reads CASSETGSSTDTQYF. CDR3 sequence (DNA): TGCGCCAGCAGTGAGACGGGGAGCAGCACAGATACGCAGTATTTT.

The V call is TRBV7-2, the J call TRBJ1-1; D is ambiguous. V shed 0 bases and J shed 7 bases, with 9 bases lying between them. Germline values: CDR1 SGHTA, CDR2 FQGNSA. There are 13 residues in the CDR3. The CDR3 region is CASSLAEGDEAFF. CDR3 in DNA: TGTGCCAGCAGCTTAGCGGAGGGTGATGAAGCTTTCTTT.

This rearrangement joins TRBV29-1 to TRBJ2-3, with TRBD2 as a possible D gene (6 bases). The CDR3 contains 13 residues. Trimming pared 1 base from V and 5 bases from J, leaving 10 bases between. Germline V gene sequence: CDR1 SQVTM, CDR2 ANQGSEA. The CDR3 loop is CSVEGRAGDTQYF. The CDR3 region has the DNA TGCAGCGTTGAAGGGAGGGCCGGAGATACGCAGTATTTT.

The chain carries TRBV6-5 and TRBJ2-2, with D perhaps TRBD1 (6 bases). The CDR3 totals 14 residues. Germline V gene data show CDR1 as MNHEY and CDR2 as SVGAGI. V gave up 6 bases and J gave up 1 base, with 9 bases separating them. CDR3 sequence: CASRPGQNTGELFF. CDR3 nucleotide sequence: TGTGCCAGCAGACCGGGACAGAACACCGGGGAGCTGTTTTTT.

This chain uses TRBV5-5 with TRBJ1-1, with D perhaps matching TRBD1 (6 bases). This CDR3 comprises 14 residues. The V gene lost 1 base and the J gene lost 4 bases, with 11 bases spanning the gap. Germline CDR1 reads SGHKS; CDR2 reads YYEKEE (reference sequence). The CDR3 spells CASSLWGQGTEAFF. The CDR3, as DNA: TGTGCCAGCAGCTTGTGGGGGCAGGGCACTGAAGCTTTCTTT.

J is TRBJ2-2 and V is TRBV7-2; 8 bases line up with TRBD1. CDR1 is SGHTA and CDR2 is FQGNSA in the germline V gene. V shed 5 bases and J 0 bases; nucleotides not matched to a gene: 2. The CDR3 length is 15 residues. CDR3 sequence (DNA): TGTGCCAGCAGCAGGACAGGGACGAACACCGGGGAGCTGTTTTTT. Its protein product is CASSRTGTNTGELFF.

The DNA for the CDR3 is TGCGCCAGCAGCTCCCCAGTCTACAATGAGCAGTTCTTC. Translation gives CASSSPVYNEQFF. The V and J genes are TRBV5-1 and TRBJ2-1; no clear D gene. Trimming cost V 3 bases and J 3 bases, with 7 bases left between them. The CDR3 is made up of 13 amino acids. Per germline, CDR1 SGHRS and CDR2 YFSETQ. Looking up the rest from reference TRBV5-1 and TRBJ2-1 gives the full variable domain: KAGVTQTPRYLIKTRGQQVTLSCSPISGHRSVSWYQQTPGQGLQFLFEYFSETQRNKGNFPGRFSGRQFSNSRSEMNVSTLELGDSALYLCASSSPVYNEQFFGPGTRLTVL.

The CDR3 nucleotides are TGTGCCAGCACCCCACAGTCCACCGGGGAGCTGTTTTTT. Encoded protein: CASTPQSTGELFF. The gene calls are TRBV12-3 or TRBV12-4 and TRBJ2-2, with no clear D. Trimming cost V 7 bases and J 4 bases, with 10 bases left between them. CDR3 length: 13 residues.

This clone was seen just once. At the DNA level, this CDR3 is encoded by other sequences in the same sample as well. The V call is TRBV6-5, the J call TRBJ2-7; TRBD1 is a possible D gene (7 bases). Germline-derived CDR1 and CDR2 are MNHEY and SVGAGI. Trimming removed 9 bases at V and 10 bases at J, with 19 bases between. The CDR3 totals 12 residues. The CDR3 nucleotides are TGTGCCAGGCAGACAGGGACTGGAGAACAGTACTTC. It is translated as CARQTGTGEQYF.

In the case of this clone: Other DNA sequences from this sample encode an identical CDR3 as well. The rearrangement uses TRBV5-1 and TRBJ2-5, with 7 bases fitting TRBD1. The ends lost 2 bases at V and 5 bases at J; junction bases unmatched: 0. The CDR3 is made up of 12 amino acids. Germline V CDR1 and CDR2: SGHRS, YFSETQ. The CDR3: CASSLQGETQYF. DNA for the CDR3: TGCGCCAGCAGCTTACAGGGGGAGACCCAGTACTTC. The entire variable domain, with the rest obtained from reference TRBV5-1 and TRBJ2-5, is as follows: KAGVTQTPRYLIKTRGQQVTLSCSPISGHRSVSWYQQTPGQGLQFLFEYFSETQRNKGNFPGRFSGRQFSNSRSEMNVSTLELGDSALYLCASSLQGETQYFGPGTRLLVL.

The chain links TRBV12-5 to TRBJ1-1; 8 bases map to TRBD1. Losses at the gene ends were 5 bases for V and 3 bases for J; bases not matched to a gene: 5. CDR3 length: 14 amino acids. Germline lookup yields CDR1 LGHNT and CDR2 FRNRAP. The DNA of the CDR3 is TGTGCTAGTGGTCAACAGGGGGGGTACACTGAAGCTTTCTTT. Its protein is CASGQQGGYTEAFF.

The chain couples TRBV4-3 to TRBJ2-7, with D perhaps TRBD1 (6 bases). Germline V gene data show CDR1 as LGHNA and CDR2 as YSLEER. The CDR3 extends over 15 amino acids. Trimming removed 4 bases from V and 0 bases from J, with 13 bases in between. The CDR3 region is CASSPMGAASYEQYF. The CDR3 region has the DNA TGCGCCAGCAGCCCCATGGGGGCAGCCTCCTACGAGCAGTACTTC.

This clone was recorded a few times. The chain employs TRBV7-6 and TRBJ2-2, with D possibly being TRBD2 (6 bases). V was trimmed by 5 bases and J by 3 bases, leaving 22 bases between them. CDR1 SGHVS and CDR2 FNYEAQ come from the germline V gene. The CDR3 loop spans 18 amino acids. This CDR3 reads CASSPVVRGKGDTGELFF. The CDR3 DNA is TGTGCCAGCAGCCCCGTTGTGCGGGGAAAGGGCGACACCGGGGAGCTGTTTTTT. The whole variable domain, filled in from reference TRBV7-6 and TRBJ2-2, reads GAGVSQSPRYKVTKRGQDVALRCDPISGHVSLYWYRQALGQGPEFLTYFNYEAQQDKSGLPNDRFSAERPEGSISTLTIQRTEQRDSAMYRCASSPVVRGKGDTGELFFGEGSRLTVL.

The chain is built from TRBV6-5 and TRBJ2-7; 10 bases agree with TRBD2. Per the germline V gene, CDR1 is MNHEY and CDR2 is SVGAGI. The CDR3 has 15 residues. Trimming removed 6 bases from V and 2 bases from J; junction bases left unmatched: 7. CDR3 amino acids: CASRGASGGAYEQYF. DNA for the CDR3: TGTGCCAGCAGGGGTGCTAGCGGGGGAGCCTACGAGCAGTACTTC.

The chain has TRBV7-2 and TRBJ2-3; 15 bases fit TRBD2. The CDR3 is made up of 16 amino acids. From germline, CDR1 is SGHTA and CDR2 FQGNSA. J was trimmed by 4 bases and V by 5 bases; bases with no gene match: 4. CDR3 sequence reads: CASSTRTSGGADTQYF. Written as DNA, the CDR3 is TGTGCCAGCAGCACGCGGACTAGCGGGGGGGCAGATACGCAGTATTTT.

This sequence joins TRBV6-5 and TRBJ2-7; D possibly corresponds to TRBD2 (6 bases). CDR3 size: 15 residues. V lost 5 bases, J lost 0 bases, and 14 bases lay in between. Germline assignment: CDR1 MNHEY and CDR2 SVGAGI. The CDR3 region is CASSLYSGSSYEQYF. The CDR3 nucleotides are TGTGCCAGCAGTCTATACTCCGGGAGCTCCTACGAGCAGTACTTC.

In nucleotides, the CDR3 is TGTGCCAGCAGCTTAACTGGTAGCGGGGGGGCCGGAACCTACGAGCAGTACTTC. Its protein is CASSLTGSGGAGTYEQYF. The J gene is TRBJ2-7, the V gene TRBV7-2; TRBD2 aligns across 11 bases. The germline gives CDR1 SGHTA, CDR2 FQGNSA. Unmatched junction bases numbered 11, after V lost 2 bases and J lost 2 bases. The CDR3 covers 18 residues.

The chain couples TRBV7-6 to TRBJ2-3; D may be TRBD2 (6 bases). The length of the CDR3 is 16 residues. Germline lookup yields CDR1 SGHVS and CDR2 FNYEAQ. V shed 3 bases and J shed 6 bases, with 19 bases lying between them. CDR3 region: CASSFKSGEESDTQYF. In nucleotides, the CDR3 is TGTGCCAGCAGCTTTAAATCGGGGGAGGAATCCGATACGCAGTATTTT.

CDR3 bases: TGTGCCAGCAGTTACACGGGGGTCGAGCAGTACTTC. Protein: CASSYTGVEQYF. The chain joins TRBV6-5 to TRBJ2-7, with D tentatively TRBD2 (6 bases). Deletions cut 2 bases from V and 6 bases from J, with 8 bases between. The CDR3 extends over 12 amino acids. CDR1 and CDR2 from the germline V gene are MNHEY and SVGAGI.

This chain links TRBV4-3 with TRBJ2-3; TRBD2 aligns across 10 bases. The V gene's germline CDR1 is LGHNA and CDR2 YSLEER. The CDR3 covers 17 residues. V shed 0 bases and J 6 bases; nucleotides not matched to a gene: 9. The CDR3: CASSQEPVAGGTDTQYF. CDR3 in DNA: TGCGCCAGCAGCCAAGAACCCGTAGCGGGGGGTACGGATACGCAGTATTTT.

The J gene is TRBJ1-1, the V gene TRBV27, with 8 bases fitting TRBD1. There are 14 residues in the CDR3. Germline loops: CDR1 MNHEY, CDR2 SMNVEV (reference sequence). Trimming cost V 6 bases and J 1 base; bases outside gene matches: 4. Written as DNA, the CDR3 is TGTGCCAGCAGCATCGACAGGGGGAACACTGAAGCTTTCTTT. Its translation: CASSIDRGNTEAFF.